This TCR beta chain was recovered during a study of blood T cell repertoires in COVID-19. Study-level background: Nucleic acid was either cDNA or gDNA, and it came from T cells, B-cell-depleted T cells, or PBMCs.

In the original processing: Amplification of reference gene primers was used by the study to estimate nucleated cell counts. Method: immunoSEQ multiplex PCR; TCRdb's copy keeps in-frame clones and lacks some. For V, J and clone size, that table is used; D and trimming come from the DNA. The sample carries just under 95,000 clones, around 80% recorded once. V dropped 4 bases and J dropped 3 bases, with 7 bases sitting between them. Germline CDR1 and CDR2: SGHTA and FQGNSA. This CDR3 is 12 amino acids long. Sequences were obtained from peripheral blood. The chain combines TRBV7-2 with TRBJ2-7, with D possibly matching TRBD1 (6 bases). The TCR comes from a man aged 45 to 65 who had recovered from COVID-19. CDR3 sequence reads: CASSSQGYEQYF. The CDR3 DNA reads TGTGCCAGCAGCTCACAGGGCTACGAGCAGTACTTC.